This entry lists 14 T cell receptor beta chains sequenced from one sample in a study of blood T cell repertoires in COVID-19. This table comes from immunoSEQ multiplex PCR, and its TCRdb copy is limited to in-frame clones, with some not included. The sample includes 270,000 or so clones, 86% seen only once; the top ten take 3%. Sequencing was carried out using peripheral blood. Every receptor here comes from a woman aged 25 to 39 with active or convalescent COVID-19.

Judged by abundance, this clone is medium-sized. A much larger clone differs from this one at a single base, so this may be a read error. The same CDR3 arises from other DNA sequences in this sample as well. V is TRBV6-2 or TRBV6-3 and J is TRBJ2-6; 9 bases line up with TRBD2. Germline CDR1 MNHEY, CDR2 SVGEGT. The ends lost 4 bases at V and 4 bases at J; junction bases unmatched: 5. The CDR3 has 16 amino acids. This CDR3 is CASSFRGGAGANVLTF. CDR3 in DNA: TGTGCCAGCAGTTTTCGCGGGGGGGCCGGGGCCAACGTCCTGACTTTC.

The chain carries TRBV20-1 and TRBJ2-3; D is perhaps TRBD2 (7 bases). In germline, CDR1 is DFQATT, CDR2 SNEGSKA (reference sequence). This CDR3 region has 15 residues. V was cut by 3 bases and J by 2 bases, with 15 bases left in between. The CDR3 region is CSASVLGGATDTQYF. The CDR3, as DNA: TGCAGTGCTAGTGTTCTGGGGGGGGCCACAGATACGCAGTATTTT.

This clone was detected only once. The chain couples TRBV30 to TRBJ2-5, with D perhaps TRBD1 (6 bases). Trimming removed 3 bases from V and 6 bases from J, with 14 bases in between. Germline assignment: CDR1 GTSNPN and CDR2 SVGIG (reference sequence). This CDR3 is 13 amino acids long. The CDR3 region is CAWSGQLGQTQYF. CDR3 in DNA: TGTGCCTGGAGCGGACAGCTCGGCCAGACCCAGTACTTC.

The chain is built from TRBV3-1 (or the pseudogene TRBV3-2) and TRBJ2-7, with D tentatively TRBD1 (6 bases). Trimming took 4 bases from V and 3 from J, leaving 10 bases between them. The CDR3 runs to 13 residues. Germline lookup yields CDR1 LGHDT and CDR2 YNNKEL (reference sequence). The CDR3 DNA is TGTGCCAGCAGCCCCCTCAGGGGCTACGAGCAGTACTTC. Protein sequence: CASSPLRGYEQYF.

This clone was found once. This CDR3 reads CASSQRQLNTEAFF. Written as DNA, the CDR3 is TGTGCCAGCAGCCAACGACAGCTAAACACTGAAGCTTTCTTT. V and J are TRBV3-1 (or the pseudogene TRBV3-2) and TRBJ1-1; possible D gene TRBD1, 5 bases. Trimming stripped 2 bases from V and 2 bases from J, with 9 bases between. This CDR3 has 14 residues. Germline V lookup: CDR1 LGHDT, CDR2 YNNKEL (reference sequence).

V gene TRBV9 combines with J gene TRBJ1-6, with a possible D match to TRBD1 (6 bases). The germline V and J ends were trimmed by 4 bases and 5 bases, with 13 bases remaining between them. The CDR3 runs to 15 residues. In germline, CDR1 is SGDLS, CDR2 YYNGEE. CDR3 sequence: CASSPQGRDNSPLHF. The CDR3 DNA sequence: TGTGCCAGCAGCCCCCAGGGGAGGGATAATTCACCCCTCCACTTT.

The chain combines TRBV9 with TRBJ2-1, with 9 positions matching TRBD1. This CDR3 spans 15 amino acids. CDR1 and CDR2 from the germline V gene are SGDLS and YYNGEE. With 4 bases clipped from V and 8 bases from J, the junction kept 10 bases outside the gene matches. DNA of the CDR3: TGTGCCAGCAGCACGCGCCGGGACAGGGTGCATGAGCAGTTCTTC. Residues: CASSTRRDRVHEQFF. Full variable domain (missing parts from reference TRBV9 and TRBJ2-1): DSGVTQTPKHLITATGQRVTLRCSPRSGDLSVYWYQQSLDQGLQFLIQYYNGEERAKGNILERFSAQQFPDLHSELNLSSLELGDSALYFCASSTRRDRVHEQFFGPGTRLTVL.

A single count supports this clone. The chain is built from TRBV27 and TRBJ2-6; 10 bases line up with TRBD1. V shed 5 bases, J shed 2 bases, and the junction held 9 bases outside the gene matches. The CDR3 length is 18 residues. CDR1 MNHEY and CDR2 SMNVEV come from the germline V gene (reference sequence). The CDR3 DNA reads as TGTGCCAGCAGTCGACGGGACAGGGGAGGGACTGGGGCCAACGTCCTGACTTTC. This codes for CASSRRDRGGTGANVLTF.

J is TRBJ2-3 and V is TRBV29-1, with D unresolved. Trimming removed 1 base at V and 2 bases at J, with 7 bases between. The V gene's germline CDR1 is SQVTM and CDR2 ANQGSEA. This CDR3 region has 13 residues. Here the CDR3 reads CSVEGLYTDTQYF. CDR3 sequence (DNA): TGCAGCGTTGAAGGACTCTACACAGATACGCAGTATTTT.

The CDR3 is CASTDHRGPGNTIYF. CDR3 coding DNA: TGTGCCAGTACCGATCACAGGGGGCCTGGAAACACCATATATTTT. The chain uses TRBV19 and TRBJ1-3, with 9 bases identical to TRBD1. Trimming at V came to 7 bases and at J to 2 bases, leaving 6 bases not matched to a gene. Germline CDR1 is LNHDA and CDR2 is SQIVND (reference sequence). The CDR3 loop spans 15 amino acids.

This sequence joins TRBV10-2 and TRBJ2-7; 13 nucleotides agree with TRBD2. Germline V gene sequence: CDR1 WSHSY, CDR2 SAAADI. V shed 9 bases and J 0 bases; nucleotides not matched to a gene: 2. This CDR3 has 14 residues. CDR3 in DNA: TGCGCCAGTAGGACTAGCGGGGGCTCCTACGAGCAGTACTTC. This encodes CASRTSGGSYEQYF.

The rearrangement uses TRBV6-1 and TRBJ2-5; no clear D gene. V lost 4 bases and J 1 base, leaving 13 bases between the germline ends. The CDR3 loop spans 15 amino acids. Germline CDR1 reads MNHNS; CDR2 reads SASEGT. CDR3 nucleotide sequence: TGTGCCAGCAGTGCAAGCTCCAGGCCCCAAGAGACCCAGTACTTC. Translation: CASSASSRPQETQYF.

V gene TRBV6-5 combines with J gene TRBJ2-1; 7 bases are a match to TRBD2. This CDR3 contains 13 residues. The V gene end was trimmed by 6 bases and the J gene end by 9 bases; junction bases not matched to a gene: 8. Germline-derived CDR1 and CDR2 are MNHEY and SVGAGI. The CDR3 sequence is CASRGGSQREQFF. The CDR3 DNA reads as TGTGCCAGCAGGGGGGGGTCCCAGCGTGAGCAGTTCTTC.

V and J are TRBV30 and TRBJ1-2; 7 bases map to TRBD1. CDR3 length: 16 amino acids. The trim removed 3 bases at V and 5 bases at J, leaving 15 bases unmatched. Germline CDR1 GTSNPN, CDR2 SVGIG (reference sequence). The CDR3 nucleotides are TGTGCCTGGAGGACCGGGAATCCGACAGGGAAATATGGCTACACCTTC. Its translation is CAWRTGNPTGKYGYTF.